The rows below give T cell receptor beta chains drawn from one sample of a study of Tregs in tolerant kidney transplant recipients. Produced via immunoSEQ multiplex PCR; TCRdb's table is partial and in-frame only. The table records 92,000 or so clones, approximately 94% of them present only once. Sequencing input: CD8+ T cells from blood. Every receptor here comes from a human donor in good health. CDR3s include the opening cysteine and the closing phenylalanine or tryptophan. A D gene is named only where the DNA matches it firmly. Rows may omit the clone size; those that give it use once, few, many or a size class.

clone size	V gene	CDR3 length	D gene	J gene	CDR3 protein	CDR3 DNA
once	TRBV6-5	15	TRBD2	TRBJ2-7	CASKPGLAGSYEQYF	TGTGCCAGCAAACCGGGACTAGCGGGATCCTACGAGCAGTACTTC
.	TRBV4-1	16	.	TRBJ1-1	CASSLEGGVMNTEAFF	TGCGCCAGCAGCCTAGAAGGGGGTGTAATGAACACTGAAGCTTTCTTT
.	TRBV5-1	17	TRBD1	TRBJ1-6	CASSLRGDSLGNSPLHF	TGCGCCAGCAGCTTGAGGGGGGACAGTCTAGGTAATTCACCCCTCCACTTT
.	TRBV7-6	16	.	TRBJ1-4	CASSALLGATNEKLFF	TGTGCCAGCAGCGCCCTTCTGGGTGCAACTAATGAAAAACTGTTTTTT
.	TRBV7-9	17	TRBD2	TRBJ2-1	CASSLGPAGGPSNEQFF	TGTGCCAGCAGCTTAGGGCCAGCGGGAGGGCCTAGTAATGAGCAGTTCTTC
.	TRBV5-8	13	.	TRBJ2-7	CASSLGGVYEQYF	TGTGCCAGCAGCTTGGGAGGGGTCTACGAGCAGTACTTC
many	TRBV5-3	16	TRBD2	TRBJ2-1	CARSSGLAVHYNEQFF	TGTGCCAGAAGCTCTGGACTAGCGGTGCACTACAATGAGCAGTTCTTC
.	TRBV19	14	.	TRBJ2-7	CASSISSGHYEQYF	TGTGCCAGTAGTATCAGTTCAGGACACTACGAGCAGTACTTC
.	TRBV7-9	15	.	TRBJ1-2	CASSLAGEGDYGYTF	TGTGCCAGCAGCTTAGCAGGGGAAGGAGACTATGGCTACACCTTC
.	TRBV9	13	.	TRBJ2-3	CASSVATAGAQYF	TGTGCCAGCAGCGTAGCTACAGCGGGTGCCCAGTATTTT
few	TRBV4-2	16	.	TRBJ2-5	CASSQPPLGFQETQYF	TGTGCCAGCAGCCAACCGCCGCTAGGCTTCCAAGAGACCCAGTACTTC
.	TRBV6-5	14	TRBD1	TRBJ2-1	CASSYGQGPNEQFF	TGTGCCAGCAGTTACGGACAGGGGCCCAATGAGCAGTTCTTC
.	TRBV7-8	16	TRBD2	TRBJ2-1	CASSFFPGLASNEQFF	TGTGCCAGCAGCTTTTTCCCGGGACTAGCGTCGAATGAGCAGTTCTTC